This T cell receptor (beta chain) is drawn from a study of T cell changes during pregnancy in multiple sclerosis. Sequencing used immunoSEQ multiplex PCR; TCRdb keeps in-frame clones, though not all of them. The data show some 56,000 clones, 92% seen once. Germline CDR1 MNHNY, CDR2 SVGAGI (reference sequence). The CDR3 sequence is 15 residues long. The V end was cut by 5 bases, the J end by 1 base, with 11 bases between. Here the sequenced sample was peripheral blood, taken in the third trimester of pregnancy. The chain combines TRBV6-6 with TRBJ1-4, with a weak D call TRBD1 (5 bases). This receptor was identified in a female donor in good health, enrolled as a control in a pregnancy study. In nucleotides, the CDR3 is TGTGCCAGCAGTCCCCCGCAGGGAACTAATGAAAAACTGTTTTTT. Residues: CASSPPQGTNEKLFF.